This T cell receptor beta chain appears in the sequencing data of a study of identical twins. Regarding the study as a whole: Out-of-frame alpha sequences shared by twins were enriched for low generation probability. High-abundance cord blood beta clonotypes had fewer insertions; memory repertoires showed none.

MiXCR, applied by TCRdb to the 5' RACE reads, yields one record per CDR3 protein. The table lists fewer than 900,000 distinct CDR3 sequences, about 20% of them singletons. A note on this clonotype: Antigen specificity is unknown.

The germline V and J ends were trimmed by 1 base and 7 bases, with 9 bases remaining between them. The CDR3 extends over 12 amino acids. In germline, CDR1 is DFQATT, CDR2 SNEGSKA (reference sequence). These data also formed part of another study, on T cells expressing NK-cell markers. As that report states: Seven donors tested HCMV-seropositive and one tested seronegative among the eight sequenced.

This chain connects TRBV20-1 to TRBJ2-3; no clear D. The sequenced sample was PBMCs. This TCR derives from a woman in her late teens or twenties in good health. The CDR3 sequence: CSARVASNTQYF. The CDR3 DNA reads TGCAGTGCTAGAGTGGCCAGTAATACGCAGTATTTT.